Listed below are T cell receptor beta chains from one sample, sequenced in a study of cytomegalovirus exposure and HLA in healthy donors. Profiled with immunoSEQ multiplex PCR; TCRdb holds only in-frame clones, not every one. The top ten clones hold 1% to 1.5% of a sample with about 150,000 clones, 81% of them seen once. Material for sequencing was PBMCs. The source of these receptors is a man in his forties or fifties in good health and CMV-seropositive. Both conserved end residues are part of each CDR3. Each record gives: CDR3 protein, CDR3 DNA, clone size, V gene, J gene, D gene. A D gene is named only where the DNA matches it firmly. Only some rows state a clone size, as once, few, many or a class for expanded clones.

CDR3 protein: CASSYRGQGVYEQYF
CDR3 DNA: TGTGCCAGCAGTTACAGGGGACAGGGGGTTTACGAGCAGTACTTC
clone size: few
V gene: TRBV6-5
J gene: TRBJ2-7
D gene: TRBD1

CDR3 protein: CASSFVKHGYTF
CDR3 DNA: TGTGCCAGCAGCTTTGTCAAGCATGGCTACACCTTC
clone size: .
V gene: TRBV12-1
J gene: TRBJ1-2
D gene: .

CDR3 protein: CASRPGRPTDTQYF
CDR3 DNA: TGTGCCAGCAGGCCGGGAAGACCCACAGATACGCAGTATTTT
clone size: .
V gene: TRBV6-1
J gene: TRBJ2-3
D gene: .

CDR3 protein: CASSPRQGTLSGNTIYF
CDR3 DNA: TGTGCCAGCAGCCCTCGACAGGGAACCCTCTCCGGAAACACCATATATTTT
clone size: .
V gene: TRBV7-2
J gene: TRBJ1-3
D gene: TRBD1

CDR3 protein: CASSLRGGVAGVYEQFF
CDR3 DNA: TGTGCCAGCAGCTTAAGAGGCGGAGTAGCGGGAGTATATGAGCAGTTCTTC
clone size: .
V gene: TRBV7-3
J gene: TRBJ2-1
D gene: TRBD2

CDR3 protein: CACSSGRVHLDTQYF
CDR3 DNA: TGTGCCTGTTCCTCCGGCAGGGTGCATTTGGATACGCAGTATTTT
clone size: .
V gene: TRBV30
J gene: TRBJ2-3
D gene: .

CDR3 protein: CASSPDRGEGYTF
CDR3 DNA: TGTGCCAGCTCACCGGACAGGGGGGAAGGCTACACCTTC
clone size: .
V gene: TRBV18
J gene: TRBJ1-2
D gene: TRBD1

CDR3 protein: CASRVRAGEGDTQYF
CDR3 DNA: TGTGCCAGCAGAGTAAGAGCGGGGGAGGGAGATACGCAGTATTTT
clone size: .
V gene: TRBV2
J gene: TRBJ2-3
D gene: TRBD2

CDR3 protein: CASSRGWNEQYF
CDR3 DNA: TGTGCCAGCAGCCGGGGGTGGAACGAGCAGTACTTC
clone size: .
V gene: TRBV11-2
J gene: TRBJ2-7
D gene: .

CDR3 protein: CATHLGSPYEQYF
CDR3 DNA: TGTGCCACCCATCTCGGGAGCCCCTACGAGCAGTACTTC
clone size: .
V gene: TRBV28
J gene: TRBJ2-7
D gene: .

CDR3 protein: CASSAGTYGYTF
CDR3 DNA: TGTGCCAGTAGTGCGGGGACTTATGGCTACACCTTC
clone size: .
V gene: TRBV19
J gene: TRBJ1-2
D gene: .

CDR3 protein: CASSPRRGLEGQETQYF
CDR3 DNA: TGTGCCAGCTCACCACGGCGGGGTCTGGAGGGCCAAGAGACCCAGTACTTC
clone size: once
V gene: TRBV18
J gene: TRBJ2-5
D gene: .

CDR3 protein: CASSITGGGQTQYF
CDR3 DNA: TGTGCCAGTAGTATTACAGGGGGCGGTCAGACCCAGTACTTC
clone size: .
V gene: TRBV19
J gene: TRBJ2-5
D gene: TRBD1

CDR3 protein: CASSREQGTGGYTF
CDR3 DNA: TGTGCCAGCAGTCGAGAACAGGGGACTGGTGGCTACACCTTC
clone size: few
V gene: TRBV6-5
J gene: TRBJ1-2
D gene: TRBD1

CDR3 protein: CASSERRGSGNTIYF
CDR3 DNA: TGTGCCAGCAGTGAAAGGCGGGGCTCTGGAAACACCATATATTTT
clone size: once
V gene: TRBV2
J gene: TRBJ1-3
D gene: .

CDR3 protein: CASSTPPTSGRSSYEQYF
CDR3 DNA: TGTGCCAGCAGCACCCCACCAACTAGCGGAAGGAGCTCCTACGAGCAGTACTTC
clone size: .
V gene: TRBV21-1
J gene: TRBJ2-7
D gene: .

CDR3 protein: CASSQSLLNQETQYF
CDR3 DNA: TGTGCCAGCAGCCAAAGTCTACTAAATCAAGAGACCCAGTACTTC
clone size: .
V gene: TRBV4-2
J gene: TRBJ2-5
D gene: .

CDR3 protein: CASRVGTGILTTNEKLFF
CDR3 DNA: TGTGCCAGCAGAGTCGGGACAGGGATACTCACAACTAATGAAAAACTGTTTTTT
clone size: .
V gene: TRBV28
J gene: TRBJ1-4
D gene: TRBD1

CDR3 protein: CSVQGSGANVLTF
CDR3 DNA: TGCAGCGTACAGGGCTCTGGGGCCAACGTCCTGACTTTC
clone size: .
V gene: TRBV29-1
J gene: TRBJ2-6
D gene: .